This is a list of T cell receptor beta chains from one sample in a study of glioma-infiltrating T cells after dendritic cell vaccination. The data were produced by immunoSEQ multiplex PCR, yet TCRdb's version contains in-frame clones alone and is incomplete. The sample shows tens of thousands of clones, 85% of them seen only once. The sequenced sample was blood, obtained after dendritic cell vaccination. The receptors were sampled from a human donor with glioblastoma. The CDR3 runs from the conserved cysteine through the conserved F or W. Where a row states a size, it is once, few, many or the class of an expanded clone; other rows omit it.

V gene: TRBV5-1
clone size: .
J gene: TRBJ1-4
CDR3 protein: CASSSRGADEKLFF

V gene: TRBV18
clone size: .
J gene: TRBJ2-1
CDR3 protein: CASSPPGTGRIREQFF

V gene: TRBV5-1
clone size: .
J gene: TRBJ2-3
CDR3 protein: CASSLGLAKGDTQYF

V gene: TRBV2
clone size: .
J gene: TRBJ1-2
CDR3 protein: CASSEEGGYFGYTF

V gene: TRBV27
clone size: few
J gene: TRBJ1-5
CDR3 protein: CASSRYRTGHSNQPQHF

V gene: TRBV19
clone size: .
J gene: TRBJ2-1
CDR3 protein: CASSPRQGSPYNEQFF

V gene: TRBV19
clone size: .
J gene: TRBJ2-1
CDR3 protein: CARQGYYNEQFF

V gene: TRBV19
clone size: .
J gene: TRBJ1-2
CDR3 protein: CASSMLTGGLSGYTF

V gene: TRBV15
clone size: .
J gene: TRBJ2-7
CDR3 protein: CATSRDRVVSYEQYF

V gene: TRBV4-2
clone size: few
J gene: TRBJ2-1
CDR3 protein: CASSQDGAAGGSEQFF

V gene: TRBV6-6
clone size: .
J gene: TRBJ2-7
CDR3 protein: CASSYRAAGAQVVQYF

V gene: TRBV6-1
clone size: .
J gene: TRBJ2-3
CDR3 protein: CASRGLAGLQGTQYF

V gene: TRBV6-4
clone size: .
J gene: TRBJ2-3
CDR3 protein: CASSDGVTDTQYF

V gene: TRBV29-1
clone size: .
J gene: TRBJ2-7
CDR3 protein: CSGGDRAYEQYF

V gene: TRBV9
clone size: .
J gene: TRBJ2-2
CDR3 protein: CASSARPVRGGASGELFF

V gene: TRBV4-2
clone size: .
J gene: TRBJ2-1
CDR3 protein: CASSLGRRGSYNEQFF

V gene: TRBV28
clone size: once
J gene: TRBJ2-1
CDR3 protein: CASSFGGTGGPKGEFF

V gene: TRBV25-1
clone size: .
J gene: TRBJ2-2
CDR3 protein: CASRPTGAGELFF

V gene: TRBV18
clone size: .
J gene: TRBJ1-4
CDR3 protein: CASSPNPANEKLFF

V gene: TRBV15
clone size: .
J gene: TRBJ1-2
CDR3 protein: CATSRDRSKIYGYTF

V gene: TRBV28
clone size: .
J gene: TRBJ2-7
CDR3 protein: CASSPWRGAYEQYF

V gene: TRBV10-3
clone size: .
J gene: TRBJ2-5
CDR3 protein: CAIRGAGGTGTQYF

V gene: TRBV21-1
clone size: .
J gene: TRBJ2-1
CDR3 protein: CATFLGGSYNEQFF

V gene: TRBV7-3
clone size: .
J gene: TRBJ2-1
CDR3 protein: CASSSTQGTPQFF

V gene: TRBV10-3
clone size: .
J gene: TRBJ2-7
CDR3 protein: CAIRGQSLYEQYF

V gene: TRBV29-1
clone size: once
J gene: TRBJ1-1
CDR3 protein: CSVEDGLGTALSTEAFF

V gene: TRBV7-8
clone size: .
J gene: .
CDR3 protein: CASSLSYSGRQSYEQYF

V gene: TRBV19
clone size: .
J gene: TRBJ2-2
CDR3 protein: CASSRRTSGSGELFF

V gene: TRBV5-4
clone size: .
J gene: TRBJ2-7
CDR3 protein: CASSTSGGIYEQYF

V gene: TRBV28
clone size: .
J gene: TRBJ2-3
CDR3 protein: CASSYTDTQYF

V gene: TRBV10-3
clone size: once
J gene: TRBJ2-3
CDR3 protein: CAIREGLAGGPRTDTQYF

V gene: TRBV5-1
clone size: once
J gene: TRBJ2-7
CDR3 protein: CASSSSGTNSEQYF

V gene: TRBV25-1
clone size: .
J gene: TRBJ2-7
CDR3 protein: CASSEYKGLVQYF

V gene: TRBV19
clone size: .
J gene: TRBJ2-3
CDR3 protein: CASNDPGGITDTQYF

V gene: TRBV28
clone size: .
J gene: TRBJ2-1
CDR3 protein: CASSLTSGSSYNEQFF

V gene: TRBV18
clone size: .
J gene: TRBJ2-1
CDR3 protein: CASSPPGRGRYNEQFF

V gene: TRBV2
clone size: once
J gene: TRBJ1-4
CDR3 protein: CASSTTNEKLFF

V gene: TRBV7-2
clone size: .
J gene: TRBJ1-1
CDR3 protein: CASSLDRNTEAFF

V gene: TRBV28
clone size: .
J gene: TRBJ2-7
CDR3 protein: CASTPPRGQGPYEQYF

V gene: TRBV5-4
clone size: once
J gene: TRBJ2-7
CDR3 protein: CASSPRAVGVEQYF

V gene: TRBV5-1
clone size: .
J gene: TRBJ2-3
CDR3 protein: CASSLGQGLDTQYF

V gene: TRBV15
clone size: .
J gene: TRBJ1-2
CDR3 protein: CATSRDGGRGTVILGYTF

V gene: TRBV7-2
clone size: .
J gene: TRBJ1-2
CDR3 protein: CASSLFRTGFYGYTF

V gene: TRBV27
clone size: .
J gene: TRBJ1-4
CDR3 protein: CASSPALGVLGEKLFF

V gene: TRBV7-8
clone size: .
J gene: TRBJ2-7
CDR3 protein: CASSPRTSGRIGEQYF

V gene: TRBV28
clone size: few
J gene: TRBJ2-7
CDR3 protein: CASSVPGGHSYEQYF

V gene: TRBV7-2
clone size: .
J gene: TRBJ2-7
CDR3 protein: CASSLGPGLSSYEQYF

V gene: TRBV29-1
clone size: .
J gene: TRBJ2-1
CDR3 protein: CSVETWGVYNEQFF